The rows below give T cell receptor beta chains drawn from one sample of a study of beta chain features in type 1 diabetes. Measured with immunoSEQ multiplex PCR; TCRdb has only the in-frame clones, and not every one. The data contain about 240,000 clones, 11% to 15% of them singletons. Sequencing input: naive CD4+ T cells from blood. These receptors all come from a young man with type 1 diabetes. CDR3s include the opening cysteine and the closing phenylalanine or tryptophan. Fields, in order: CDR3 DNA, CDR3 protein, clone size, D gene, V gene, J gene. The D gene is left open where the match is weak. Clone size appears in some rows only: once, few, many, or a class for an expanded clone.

CDR3 DNA: TGTGCCAGCGGCCCCCTAGCGAATAATGAGCAGTTCTTC; CDR3 protein: CASGPLANNEQFF; clone size: few; D gene: NA; V gene: TRBV27; J gene: TRBJ2-1
CDR3 DNA: TGTGCCTGGACATCAGAGGTTAACACTGAAGCTTTCTTT; CDR3 protein: CAWTSEVNTEAFF; clone size: few; D gene: NA; V gene: TRBV30; J gene: TRBJ1-1
CDR3 DNA: TGTGCCAGCAGTGAAACCCGAGACACTGAAGCTTTCTTT; CDR3 protein: CASSETRDTEAFF; clone size: NA; D gene: NA; V gene: TRBV2; J gene: TRBJ1-1
CDR3 DNA: TGTGCCTGGAGTGTGGGACAAGTCTACGAGCAGTACTTC; CDR3 protein: CAWSVGQVYEQYF; clone size: few; D gene: NA; V gene: TRBV30; J gene: TRBJ2-7
CDR3 DNA: TGTGCCAGCAGTCTACAGGGCTCTGGAAACACCATATATTTT; CDR3 protein: CASSLQGSGNTIYF; clone size: NA; D gene: NA; V gene: TRBV2; J gene: TRBJ1-3
CDR3 DNA: TGCGCCAGCAGCCGGGCTAGCACCCAGCTCCAAGAGACCCAGTACTTC; CDR3 protein: CASSRASTQLQETQYF; clone size: NA; D gene: NA; V gene: TRBV4-1; J gene: TRBJ2-5
CDR3 DNA: TGTGCCATCAGGGCGGGAGAGTACAATGAGCAGTTCTTC; CDR3 protein: CAIRAGEYNEQFF; clone size: NA; D gene: TRBD2; V gene: TRBV10-3; J gene: TRBJ2-1
CDR3 DNA: TGCAGCGTTTTGACAGCAAGCAATCAGCCCCAGCATTTT; CDR3 protein: CSVLTASNQPQHF; clone size: NA; D gene: NA; V gene: TRBV29-1; J gene: TRBJ1-5
CDR3 DNA: TGTGCCAGCAGCTCTGGCGGGAGGGGAAGCACAGATACGCAGTATTTT; CDR3 protein: CASSSGGRGSTDTQYF; clone size: NA; D gene: TRBD2; V gene: TRBV7-2; J gene: TRBJ2-3
CDR3 DNA: TGTGCCAGCAGGAGCGACAGGGGGAGCTCCTACGAGCAGTACTTC; CDR3 protein: CASRSDRGSSYEQYF; clone size: NA; D gene: TRBD1; V gene: TRBV6-1; J gene: TRBJ2-7
CDR3 DNA: TGCAGCGGGACAGGGGGCCGCTCCTACAATGAGCAGTTCTTC; CDR3 protein: CSGTGGRSYNEQFF; clone size: NA; D gene: TRBD1; V gene: TRBV29-1; J gene: TRBJ2-1
CDR3 DNA: TGCAGCGTTGGAGGGATGTCTCGAGGGGGCGCGTGGTCCAATGAGCAGTTCTTC; CDR3 protein: CSVGGMSRGGAWSNEQFF; clone size: NA; D gene: TRBD1; V gene: TRBV29-1; J gene: TRBJ2-1
CDR3 DNA: TGTGCCAGCAGTGAAACCGGGACAGGGTGGAGAGAGACCCAGTACTTC; CDR3 protein: CASSETGTGWRETQYF; clone size: few; D gene: TRBD1; V gene: TRBV6-1; J gene: TRBJ2-5
CDR3 DNA: TGTGCCAGTAGTAGGGGGACAGAACTCCACACTAGCACAGATACGCAGTATTTT; CDR3 protein: CASSRGTELHTSTDTQYF; clone size: NA; D gene: TRBD1; V gene: TRBV19; J gene: TRBJ2-3
CDR3 DNA: TGTGCCAGCAGCTTACAGGGTGAGCTTGAGCAGTTCTTC; CDR3 protein: CASSLQGELEQFF; clone size: few; D gene: NA; V gene: TRBV11-3; J gene: TRBJ2-1
CDR3 DNA: TGTGCCAGCAGCTTGTCGGGAAAAACTAACTATGGCTACACCTTC; CDR3 protein: CASSLSGKTNYGYTF; clone size: NA; D gene: NA; V gene: TRBV11-2; J gene: TRBJ1-2
CDR3 DNA: TGTGCTAGTGGTTTGGACACAGGCGGAATCACCGGGGAGCTGTTTTTT; CDR3 protein: CASGLDTGGITGELFF; clone size: NA; D gene: NA; V gene: TRBV12-5; J gene: TRBJ2-2
CDR3 DNA: TGTGCCAGCTCGGACAGCCAAGAGACCCAGTACTTC; CDR3 protein: CASSDSQETQYF; clone size: few; D gene: NA; V gene: TRBV7-6; J gene: TRBJ2-5
CDR3 DNA: TGTGCCAGCACCCCCCTTGGGGGGGCTGGGACTGAAGCTTTCTTT; CDR3 protein: CASTPLGGAGTEAFF; clone size: few; D gene: NA; V gene: TRBV27; J gene: TRBJ1-1
CDR3 DNA: TGTGCCAGCAGCTTATGGGGGGACACTGAAGCTTTCTTT; CDR3 protein: CASSLWGDTEAFF; clone size: NA; D gene: NA; V gene: TRBV7-9; J gene: TRBJ1-1
CDR3 DNA: TGTGCCAGCAGTGTGACAGAAGGTACGAAGCAGTACTTC; CDR3 protein: CASSVTEGTKQYF; clone size: NA; D gene: NA; V gene: TRBV6-4; J gene: TRBJ2-7
CDR3 DNA: TGTGCCAGCAGCTTAGGAGAGGGCTACAATGAGCAGTTCTTC; CDR3 protein: CASSLGEGYNEQFF; clone size: NA; D gene: NA; V gene: TRBV11-3; J gene: TRBJ2-1
CDR3 DNA: TGCGCCAGCAGCCAAGAATCCGCCGCGGGGGAAAAACTGTTTTTT; CDR3 protein: CASSQESAAGEKLFF; clone size: few; D gene: NA; V gene: TRBV4-1; J gene: TRBJ1-4
CDR3 DNA: TGTGCCATCAGTGAGGGGAGGGTCGGCTACACCTTC; CDR3 protein: CAISEGRVGYTF; clone size: NA; D gene: NA; V gene: TRBV10-3; J gene: TRBJ1-2
CDR3 DNA: TGTGCCAGCAGCGATCCTCTCGGGTTCCCCTATGGCTACACCTTC; CDR3 protein: CASSDPLGFPYGYTF; clone size: NA; D gene: NA; V gene: TRBV11-2; J gene: TRBJ1-2
CDR3 DNA: TGTGCTGTGGGACAGGGACCCTACGAGCAGTACTTC; CDR3 protein: CAVGQGPYEQYF; clone size: few; D gene: TRBD1; V gene: TRBV2; J gene: TRBJ2-7
CDR3 DNA: TGTGCCAGCAGCCAAGAGCGAGCCAAAAACATTCAGTACTTC; CDR3 protein: CASSQERAKNIQYF; clone size: few; D gene: NA; V gene: TRBV4-2; J gene: TRBJ2-4
CDR3 DNA: TGTGCCAGCAGCCCCCGGGGAGGGGGAGTCTATGGCTACACCTTC; CDR3 protein: CASSPRGGGVYGYTF; clone size: NA; D gene: NA; V gene: TRBV11-3; J gene: TRBJ1-2
CDR3 DNA: TGTGCCAGCAGCCCCCCGGCAAGCGGGAGATCCTACGAGCAGTACTTC; CDR3 protein: CASSPPASGRSYEQYF; clone size: few; D gene: TRBD2; V gene: TRBV11-2; J gene: TRBJ2-7
CDR3 DNA: TGTGCCAGCTCCCAGGAGTTAGCGGGGTTGAAAGAGACCCAGTACTTC; CDR3 protein: CASSQELAGLKETQYF; clone size: NA; D gene: TRBD2; V gene: TRBV18; J gene: TRBJ2-5
CDR3 DNA: TGCAGCGTGGTGACAGGGCTGGCCAAAAACATTCAGTACTTC; CDR3 protein: CSVVTGLAKNIQYF; clone size: NA; D gene: TRBD1; V gene: TRBV29-1; J gene: TRBJ2-4
CDR3 DNA: TGTGCCAGCAGGGGACAGGGGGCCCCGGAAAACATTCAGTACTTC; CDR3 protein: CASRGQGAPENIQYF; clone size: NA; D gene: TRBD1; V gene: TRBV28; J gene: TRBJ2-4
CDR3 DNA: TGTGCCAGCAGCGTAGGAGGTAGCAATCAGCCCCAGCATTTT; CDR3 protein: CASSVGGSNQPQHF; clone size: NA; D gene: NA; V gene: TRBV9; J gene: TRBJ1-5
CDR3 DNA: TGCGCCAGCAGCCAGTTGTCCTACAATGAGCAGTTCTTC; CDR3 protein: CASSQLSYNEQFF; clone size: few; D gene: NA; V gene: TRBV5-1; J gene: TRBJ2-1
CDR3 DNA: TGTGCCTGGCCGGGCAGGGGTGACTATGGCTACACCTTC; CDR3 protein: CAWPGRGDYGYTF; clone size: NA; D gene: NA; V gene: TRBV30; J gene: TRBJ1-2
CDR3 DNA: TGTGCCATCAGTGACCCCGGGACTAGCGGGACAAATGAGCAGTTCTTC; CDR3 protein: CAISDPGTSGTNEQFF; clone size: few; D gene: TRBD2; V gene: TRBV10-3; J gene: TRBJ2-1
CDR3 DNA: TGTGCCAGCAGCGGGCCGCCCATAAGGACAGATACGCAGTATTTT; CDR3 protein: CASSGPPIRTDTQYF; clone size: few; D gene: NA; V gene: TRBV13; J gene: TRBJ2-3
CDR3 DNA: TGTGCCAGCAGCGCGGCCGGGGTCGAGAGGGAAAAACTGTTTTTT; CDR3 protein: CASSAAGVEREKLFF; clone size: NA; D gene: NA; V gene: TRBV7-9; J gene: TRBJ1-4
CDR3 DNA: TGCGCCAGCAGCCGACTAGCGGGGGGGCAAGAGACCCAGTACTTC; CDR3 protein: CASSRLAGGQETQYF; clone size: few; D gene: TRBD2; V gene: TRBV5-1; J gene: TRBJ2-5
CDR3 DNA: TGTGCCAGCAGTCTAACAGGGGATTATGGCTACACCTTC; CDR3 protein: CASSLTGDYGYTF; clone size: NA; D gene: TRBD1; V gene: TRBV27; J gene: TRBJ1-2
CDR3 DNA: TGCGCCAGCAGCTTATCGGGAAATCAGCCCCAGCATTTT; CDR3 protein: CASSLSGNQPQHF; clone size: NA; D gene: NA; V gene: TRBV5-1; J gene: TRBJ1-5
CDR3 DNA: TGTGCCAGCAGCGTATTAGGGTCTAGCGGCACAGATACGCAGTATTTT; CDR3 protein: CASSVLGSSGTDTQYF; clone size: few; D gene: NA; V gene: TRBV9; J gene: TRBJ2-3